This is a list of T cell receptor beta chains from one sample in a study of OX40 agonist ivuxolimab in advanced cancers. The repertoire was sequenced with immunoSEQ multiplex PCR; TCRdb's copy has only in-frame clones and lacks some. The data contain more than 80,000 clones, approximately 90% of them singletons. Sequenced material: CD4+ or CD8+ T cells sorted from blood, taken in a trial of the OX40 agonist ivuxolimab. Source of these receptors: an adult with an advanced solid tumor such as melanoma, head and neck, liver or kidney cancer. The CDR3 runs from the conserved cysteine through the conserved F or W. The D gene is left open where the match is weak. Part of the rows lack a size; the others show once, few, many or a class for expanded clones.

j_call d_call v_call clone_size cdr3_nt cdr3_aa
TRBJ2-7 TRBD1 TRBV6-5 NA TGTGCCAGCAAGATGGACAGGGGAGTTGCCTACGAGCAGTACTTC CASKMDRGVAYEQYF
TRBJ2-3 NA TRBV9 NA TGTGCCAGCAGCGTGAAGGAGAGCACAGATACGCAGTATTTT CASSVKESTDTQYF
TRBJ2-2 NA TRBV7-2 once TGTGCCAGCAGCTTACGGACCGGGGAGCTGTTTTTT CASSLRTGELFF
TRBJ1-1 NA TRBV19 NA TGTGCCAGCCTACCGGGACAGAACACTGAAGCTTTCTTT CASLPGQNTEAFF
TRBJ1-5 NA TRBV5-6 NA TGTGCCAGCGCTCGCGGGGGGATCAATCAGCCCCAGCATTTT CASARGGINQPQHF
TRBJ1-2 NA TRBV30 NA TGTGCCTGGAGTCTCGACAGGCCTGGCTACACCTTC CAWSLDRPGYTF
TRBJ2-7 NA TRBV11-2 NA TGTGCCAGCAGCTTAGCGGGACAGCAGTACTTC CASSLAGQQYF
TRBJ2-7 NA TRBV29-1 NA TGCAGCGTTCAGGGGTCCCACGAGCAGTACTTC CSVQGSHEQYF
TRBJ2-7 NA TRBV19 NA TGTGCCAGTAGTATCCGTGCAGGGGCAAACGAGCAGTACTTC CASSIRAGANEQYF
TRBJ1-2 NA TRBV30 NA TGTGCCTGGAGTCTCGAAGGCAGTGCCAACTATGGCTACACCTTC CAWSLEGSANYGYTF
TRBJ2-7 NA TRBV6-5 NA TGTGCCACCCGCCGGACAGAAGAAAGTTCCTACGAGCAGTACTTC CATRRTEESSYEQYF
TRBJ2-7 NA TRBV18 NA TGTGCCAGCTCACCAAGGAGCGGACTGCTCCTTGAGCAGTACTTC CASSPRSGLLLEQYF
TRBJ1-2 NA TRBV28 NA TGTGCCAGCAGTACCGGTGGGTATGGCTACACCTTC CASSTGGYGYTF
TRBJ1-2 NA TRBV27 NA TGTGCCAGCAGTCAAACCCCACGGGTGGGGGAAACCTATGGCTACACCTTC CASSQTPRVGETYGYTF
TRBJ2-7 TRBD1 TRBV7-8 NA TGTGCCAGCAGCTTACGGGGACAGGTGAGCTCCTACGAGCAGTACTTC CASSLRGQVSSYEQYF
TRBJ1-2 TRBD1 TRBV7-2 NA TGTGCCAGCAGCGCGCCGTTCAGGGGGCGGGGGACCTACGGCTACACCTTC CASSAPFRGRGTYGYTF
TRBJ1-2 TRBD1 TRBV2 few TGTGCCAGTACCGGGACAGGGCAGTTTGAAACCTTC CASTGTGQFETF
TRBJ2-7 NA TRBV28 NA TGTGCCAGCAGTTTCGCTAGGACAGTCTACGAGCAGTACTTC CASSFARTVYEQYF
TRBJ1-1 NA TRBV11-2 NA TGTGCCAGCAGCTTATTCGAGGGCGCGAACACTGAAGCTTTCTTT CASSLFEGANTEAFF
TRBJ2-7 NA TRBV28 NA TGTGCCAGCAGTTTGGACCGCATAAGCTACGAGCAGTACTTC CASSLDRISYEQYF
TRBJ2-5 TRBD1 TRBV11-2 NA TGTGCCAGCAGCCCGGACAGGGTGGAGACCCAGTACTTC CASSPDRVETQYF
TRBJ1-2 TRBD1 TRBV7-2 NA TGTGCCAGCAGCTTAGCGGACAGGGAGAGTGGCTACACCTTC CASSLADRESGYTF
TRBJ2-1 NA TRBV28 few TGTGCCAGCAGTTTGTTGGGCTCCTACAATGAGCAGTTCTTC CASSLLGSYNEQFF
TRBJ2-5 TRBD1 TRBV18 NA TGTGCCAGCTCACCACCTCCGGGACAGGTTGGTCAAGAGACCCAGTACTTC CASSPPPGQVGQETQYF
TRBJ1-3 NA TRBV9 NA TGTGCCAGCAGCGTAGATGGGATACCTGGAAACACCATATATTTT CASSVDGIPGNTIYF
TRBJ2-6 TRBD2 TRBV28 NA TGTGCCAGCACGGGGGGTCCTGCCGGGGCCAACGTCCTGACTTTC CASTGGPAGANVLTF
TRBJ1-2 NA TRBV5-1 once TGCGCCAGCAGCTCCGGGCCGGGGGCGATGAATGGCTACACCTTC CASSSGPGAMNGYTF
TRBJ2-1 TRBD2 TRBV5-4 NA TGTGCCAGCAGCTTGGGGGTTAGCGGGGGCGGACATAATGAGCAGTTCTTC CASSLGVSGGGHNEQFF
TRBJ1-2 TRBD1 TRBV6-5 NA TGTGCCAGCAGTCCCCCCGACAGGGGAGCCGGCTACACCTTC CASSPPDRGAGYTF
TRBJ1-1 NA TRBV5-6 NA TGTGCCAGCAGCTCCCAAGGGAGGAACACTGAAGCTTTCTTT CASSSQGRNTEAFF
TRBJ2-5 NA TRBV5-1 NA TGCGCCAGCAGCTTCGCCGGGACCAAAGAGACCCAGTACTTC CASSFAGTKETQYF
TRBJ1-6 NA TRBV5-5 NA TGTGCCAGCAGCTCTCCGGGAGGTCCCCTCCACTTT CASSSPGGPLHF
TRBJ1-6 NA TRBV11-2 NA TGTGCCAGCAGCCAAGGGGGGGCGGGGGTCTATAATTCACCCCTCCACTTT CASSQGGAGVYNSPLHF
TRBJ1-6 NA TRBV30 NA TGTGCCTGGAGACAGCCAGGTAATCGGGACTATAATTCACCCCTCCACTTT CAWRQPGNRDYNSPLHF
TRBJ1-2 NA TRBV18 NA TGTGCCAGCTCACCCGGCCCAGACAACTATGGCTACACCTTC CASSPGPDNYGYTF
TRBJ2-3 NA TRBV6-5 once TGTGCCAGCAGTATCGCGGGACCACCTCCAGATACGCAGTATTTT CASSIAGPPPDTQYF
TRBJ1-4 NA TRBV5-1 NA TGCGCCAGCAGCTTGCTCGGTTGGGAGACTAATGAAAAACTGTTTTTT CASSLLGWETNEKLFF
TRBJ1-1 NA TRBV6-1 NA TGTGCCAGCAGCGCACAGGGCGGCACTGAAGCTTTCTTT CASSAQGGTEAFF
TRBJ2-5 NA TRBV7-7 NA TGTGCTAGCAGCTTATCTAGGGGAGGAGAGACCCAGTACTTC CASSLSRGGETQYF
TRBJ1-1 NA TRBV6-1 NA TGTGCCAGCAGTGCAGGGCAAAGGAACACTGAAGCTTTCTTT CASSAGQRNTEAFF
TRBJ2-7 NA TRBV28 NA TGTGCCTCGCACGTAGACGAGCAGTACTTC CASHVDEQYF
TRBJ2-2 NA TRBV5-1 NA TGCGCCAGCAGCTTGTCTTCGAAAAACCTGCCCGGGGAGCTGTTTTTT CASSLSSKNLPGELFF
TRBJ2-7 TRBD2 TRBV7-2 NA TGTGCCAGCAGCTCTAGCGGGGGGGCTTACGAGCAGTACTTC CASSSSGGAYEQYF
TRBJ2-3 TRBD2 TRBV28 NA TGTGCCAGCCGCGGGGGGGCCCCCGATACGCAGTATTTT CASRGGAPDTQYF
TRBJ1-1 NA TRBV10-3 NA TGTGCCATCAGTGAGTATCTGGACACTGAAGCTTTCTTT CAISEYLDTEAFF
TRBJ2-5 NA TRBV5-8 NA TGTGCCAGCAGGCGGGCCACGGAGACCCAGTACTTC CASRRATETQYF
TRBJ1-1 NA TRBV15 NA TGTGCCACCAGCAGAGATCTGTCGAACACTGAAGCTTTCTTT CATSRDLSNTEAFF
TRBJ2-7 TRBD2 TRBV10-3 NA TGTGCCATTTCTAGCGGGGGGGCCGGCGACTACGAGCAGTACTTC CAISSGGAGDYEQYF
TRBJ2-1 NA TRBV28 once TGTGCCAGCCGTCAGATGATACGCGATGAGCAGTTCTTC CASRQMIRDEQFF
TRBJ2-5 NA TRBV30 NA TGTGCCTGGAGTGTAGAAGGGTCCCAGTACTTC CAWSVEGSQYF
TRBJ2-5 NA TRBV18 once TGTGCCAGCTCACCATCCGCCTCCAGGGGCCAAGAGACCCAGTACTTC CASSPSASRGQETQYF
TRBJ1-5 TRBD1 TRBV19 NA TGTGCCAGTAGTATGCCGGGACAGGGGATTAATCAGCCCCAGCATTTT CASSMPGQGINQPQHF
TRBJ2-5 NA TRBV5-4 NA TGTGCCAGCAGCTCGACAGGAAACGAAGAGACCCAGTACTTC CASSSTGNEETQYF
TRBJ2-7 NA TRBV30 NA TGTGCCTGGAGTGGCCGGTACGAGCAGTACTTC CAWSGRYEQYF
TRBJ2-5 TRBD2 TRBV7-8 NA TGTGCCAGCAGCAGGACTAGCGGGACACAAGAGACCCAGTACTTC CASSRTSGTQETQYF